The TCR beta chain described here comes from a study of shared clonotypes between healthy human individuals. The CDR3 consists of 13 residues. The germline V gene has CDR1 SGHRS and CDR2 YFSETQ. V dropped 3 bases and J dropped 13 bases, with 20 bases sitting between them. The method was immunoSEQ multiplex PCR; TCRdb's version includes in-frame clones alone and lacks a portion of them. Of just over 2,000,000 clones listed, 85% to 95% were seen once; the top ten hold about 0.13%. To note about this clone: Its target is not known.

Overall study results and limits: Rarefaction analysis demonstrated incomplete sorted-subset sequencing notwithstanding large depth.

This sequence joins TRBV5-1 and TRBJ2-7; D is possibly TRBD1 (6 bases). The sample taken for sequencing was naive CD4+ T cells sorted from blood. Specified subset: CD45RA+ positively selected. The sequence came from a man aged 18 to 35 in good health. The CDR3 loop reads CASSSNGQLYSYF. The CDR3 nucleotides are TGCGCCAGCAGCTCAAACGGACAGCTATACTCCTACTTC.